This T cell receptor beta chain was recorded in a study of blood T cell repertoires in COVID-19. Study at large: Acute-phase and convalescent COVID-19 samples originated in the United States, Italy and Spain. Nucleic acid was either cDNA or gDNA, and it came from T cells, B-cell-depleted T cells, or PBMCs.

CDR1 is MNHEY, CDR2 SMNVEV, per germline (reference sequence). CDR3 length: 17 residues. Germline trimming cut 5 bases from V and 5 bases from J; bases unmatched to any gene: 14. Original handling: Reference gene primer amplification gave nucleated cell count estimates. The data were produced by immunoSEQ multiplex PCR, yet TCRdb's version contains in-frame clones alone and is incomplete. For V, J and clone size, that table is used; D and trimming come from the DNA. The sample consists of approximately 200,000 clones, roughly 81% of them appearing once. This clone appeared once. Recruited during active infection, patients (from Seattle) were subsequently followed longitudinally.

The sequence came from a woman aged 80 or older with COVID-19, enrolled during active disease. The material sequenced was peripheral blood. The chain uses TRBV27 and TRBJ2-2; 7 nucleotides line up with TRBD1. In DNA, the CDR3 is TGTGCCAGCAGTATCCGTGAGGGGGCCTCGGGGACCGGGGAGCTGTTTTTT. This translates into CASSIREGASGTGELFF.